The 7 T cell receptor beta chains presented below share a single source sample, sequenced in a study of blood T cell repertoires in COVID-19. This table comes from immunoSEQ multiplex PCR, and its TCRdb copy is limited to in-frame clones, with some not included. The sample yields about 190,000 clones, about 85% seen once. The specimen sequenced was peripheral blood. Source of these receptors: a man aged 30 to 45 with acute or convalescent COVID-19.

This chain joins TRBV28 and TRBJ1-6; D may be TRBD1 (5 bases). V lost 8 bases and J lost 0, with 17 bases in between. The CDR3 is 17 residues long. Germline V gives CDR1 MDHEN, CDR2 SYDVKM. The CDR3 sequence is CASEISRTSSYNSPLHF. As DNA, the CDR3 is TGTGCCAGCGAAATTAGCAGGACAAGCTCCTATAATTCACCCCTCCACTTT.

J is TRBJ1-5 and V is TRBV24-1, with 10 bases that match TRBD1. V dropped 7 bases and J dropped 6; count of bases not matched to a gene: 2. The V gene's germline CDR1 is KGHDR and CDR2 SFDVKD. CDR3 size: 13 residues. The CDR3 DNA is TGTGCCACCAGCGGACAGGGGGTTCAGCCCCAGCATTTT. As protein: CATSGQGVQPQHF.

The chain has TRBV27 and TRBJ2-5; 8 bases fit TRBD2. The CDR3 contains 16 residues. The trim removed 2 bases at V and 1 base at J, leaving 6 bases unmatched. In germline, CDR1 is MNHEY, CDR2 SMNVEV (reference sequence). CDR3 sequence reads: CASSLRGGHIQETQYF. CDR3 DNA sequence: TGTGCCAGCAGTTTACGGGGGGGACATATCCAAGAGACCCAGTACTTC.

The V call is TRBV28, the J call TRBJ1-5; 11 nucleotides line up with TRBD1. Germline V CDR1 and CDR2: MDHEN, SYDVKM. V gave up 7 bases and J gave up 5 bases; unmatched junction bases: 10. The CDR3 has 16 residues. DNA of the CDR3: TGTGCCAGCATCTCTATCTGGACAGGGGGCCATCAGCCCCAGCATTTT. Translating gives CASISIWTGGHQPQHF.

This sequence joins TRBV19 and TRBJ1-2; D unresolved. CDR1 and CDR2 from the germline V gene are LNHDA and SQIVND (reference sequence). The CDR3 consists of 13 residues. V was shortened by 3 bases and J by 8 bases, with 13 bases between the two germline ends. The CDR3 DNA is TGTGCCAGTAGTATTGGAGGGCGGAAAGGCTACACCTTC. Its protein product is CASSIGGRKGYTF.

The rearrangement links TRBV5-1 to TRBJ1-6, with a possible D match to TRBD1 (5 bases). V was trimmed by 6 bases and J by 2 bases, leaving 15 bases between them. This CDR3 region has 16 residues. The germline CDR1 and CDR2 sequences are SGHRS and YFSETQ. The CDR3 here is CASMIPGLPYNSPLHF. The CDR3, as DNA: TGCGCCAGCATGATTCCAGGGTTGCCCTATAATTCACCCCTCCACTTT.

The gene calls are TRBV28 and TRBJ2-6; weak D call: TRBD1 (5 bases). Germline V gives CDR1 MDHEN, CDR2 SYDVKM. With 5 bases removed from V and 4 bases from J, the gap between germline ends came to 12 bases. The length of the CDR3 is 15 residues. CDR3: CASSTPGLGANVLTF. The CDR3 region has the DNA TGTGCCAGCAGTACACCAGGGTTGGGGGCCAACGTCCTGACTTTC.